This T cell receptor beta chain was observed in a study of CD8 T cells in Susac syndrome. Overall study results and limits: The study conceded that relatively few individuals underwent its TCR sequencing and HLA analysis.

As concerns this clonotype: Its antigen is not known.

Random hexamers were used to reverse transcribe roughly 0.5 to 1 ug of RNA. An immunoSEQ multiplex PCR amplified TCR beta CDR3 over 54 Vbeta and 13 Jbeta. TCRdb reprocessed the immunoSEQ multiplex PCR reads via MiXCR and lists one record per CDR3 protein. The sample records about 84,000 distinct CDR3 sequences, approximately 92% being singletons. The material sequenced was CD8+ T cells from PBMCs. The clonotype was recovered from a human donor in good health.

The CDR3 region has the DNA TGTGCCAGCAGTCATGACAGGGGGAATGAGCAGTTCTTC. Translation: CASSHDRGNEQFF. V gene TRBV28 combines with J gene TRBJ2-1; 9 nucleotides line up with TRBD1. Germline V CDR1 and CDR2: MDHEN, SYDVKM. This CDR3 has 13 residues. J was trimmed by 7 bases and V by 5 bases; bases with no gene match: 3.